Listed below are T cell receptor beta chains from one sample, sequenced in a study of T cell repertoires in cytomegalovirus infection. These TCRs' antigens remain unknown. One entry per CDR3 protein, called by TCRdb with MiXCR from the reads. Here the sample spans about 740,000 distinct CDR3 sequences, around 32% being singletons. Sequencing used cultured PBMCs, obtained from culture after CMV antigen stimulation. The receptor set was obtained from a human donor in good health (CMV status not recorded). Some clones in this sample may be carry-over from other donors' samples. The CDR3 runs from the conserved cysteine through the conserved F or W. A D gene is named only where the DNA matches it firmly. A row's size may be missing; if present it is once, few, many or a size class.

clone size	J gene	V gene	D gene	CDR3 protein	CDR3 DNA
NA	TRBJ2-7	TRBV4-1	TRBD2	CASRKTAGDSYEQYF	TGCGCCAGCAGGAAAACAGCGGGAGATTCGTACGAGCAGTACTTC
few	TRBJ1-6	TRBV19	NA	CASSIRSRDSPLHF	TGTGCCAGTAGTATAAGAAGCCGGGATTCACCCCTCCACTTT
NA	TRBJ2-5	TRBV7-4	NA	CASTQGLQQETQYF	TGTGCCAGCACCCAGGGACTGCAACAAGAGACCCAGTACTTC
NA	TRBJ2-1	TRBV9	NA	CASSAGAGSPPYNEQFF	TGTGCCAGCAGCGCCGGTGCGGGTAGTCCTCCCTACAATGAGCAGTTCTTC
many	TRBJ2-3	TRBV7-2	NA	CASRLGPLSTDTQYF	TGTGCCAGCAGGCTCGGTCCCCTAAGCACAGATACGCAGTATTTT
few	TRBJ1-4	TRBV25-1	NA	CASSQTGLPRGKVGEKLFF	TGTGCCAGCAGCCAAACGGGACTTCCGAGGGGTAAAGTTGGTGAAAAACTGTTTTTT
NA	TRBJ2-1	TRBV12-3/TRBV12-4	NA	CASRAISSYNEQFF	TGTGCCAGCAGGGCAATCAGCTCCTACAATGAGCAGTTCTTC
NA	TRBJ2-7	TRBV18	TRBD2	CASSPRLAGGEQYF	TGTGCCAGCTCACCCCGACTAGCGGGAGGCGAGCAGTACTTC
NA	TRBJ1-2	TRBV12-3/TRBV12-4	TRBD1	CASSLLPGQGNYGYTF	TGTGCCAGCAGCCTATTACCGGGACAGGGGAACTATGGCTACACCTTC
NA	TRBJ2-2	TRBV11-2	NA	CASSFFRDGELFF	TGTGCCAGCAGCTTCTTCAGGGACGGGGAGCTGTTTTTT
NA	TRBJ2-1	TRBV6-2/TRBV6-3	TRBD1	CASSLRDRGSNEQFF	TGTGCCAGCAGTCTACGGGACAGGGGGTCGAATGAGCAGTTCTTC
few	TRBJ1-2	TRBV4-1	NA	CASSHPMGPRTMWGYTF	TGCGCCAGCAGCCACCCAATGGGACCGAGAACGATGTGGGGCTACACCTTC
few	TRBJ1-6	TRBV4-2	TRBD1	CASSPGGVVDSPLHF	TGTGCCAGCAGTCCAGGGGGGGTCGTAGATTCACCCCTCCACTTT
many	TRBJ1-2	TRBV7-2	NA	CASSLAREVGYGYTF	TGTGCCAGCAGCTTAGCCCGGGAAGTGGGCTATGGCTACACCTTC
many	TRBJ2-7	TRBV7-2	NA	CASSWMGRVAYEQYF	TGTGCCAGCAGCTGGATGGGACGGGTAGCCTACGAGCAGTACTTC
few	TRBJ2-1	TRBV10-1	TRBD2	CASSRGLGNEQFF	TGCGCCAGCAGTCGAGGACTAGGGAATGAGCAGTTCTTC
NA	TRBJ2-7	TRBV20-1	NA	CSAQPREEQYF	TGCAGTGCTCAGCCCAGGGAGGAGCAGTACTTC
NA	TRBJ2-1	TRBV2	TRBD2	CASSEARVTSGNEQFF	TGTGCCAGCAGTGAAGCGCGGGTGACTAGCGGCAATGAGCAGTTCTTC
many	TRBJ2-7	TRBV7-2	TRBD2	CASRPGTRGSYEQYF	TGTGCCAGCAGACCAGGGACTAGGGGCTCCTACGAGCAGTACTTC
NA	TRBJ1-4	TRBV19	NA	CASSPRRRKLFF	TGTGCCAGTAGTCCCCGACGGCGGAAACTGTTTTTT
NA	TRBJ2-3	TRBV7-2	TRBD2	CASSSLRLAGGFTDTQYF	TGTGCCAGCAGCTCTCTGCGGCTAGCGGGAGGGTTCACAGATACGCAGTATTTT
NA	TRBJ2-3	TRBV7-2	NA	CASSLMWGGTDTQYF	TGTGCCAGCAGCTTAATGTGGGGTGGCACAGATACGCAGTATTTT
NA	TRBJ1-5	TRBV19	NA	CASRTDVYSNQPQHF	TGTGCCAGTAGGACAGACGTTTATAGCAATCAGCCCCAGCATTTT
NA	TRBJ1-5	TRBV28	NA	CASSTYSENQPQHF	TGTGCCAGCAGTACTTACAGTGAAAATCAGCCCCAGCATTTT
few	TRBJ1-1	TRBV6-2/TRBV6-3	NA	CASRPRFVLMNTEAFF	TGTGCCAGCCGCCCCAGATTCGTCCTCATGAACACTGAAGCTTTCTTT
NA	TRBJ1-6	TRBV2	NA	CASMGQVNSPLHF	TGTGCCAGCATGGGTCAGGTTAATTCACCCCTCCACTTT
few	TRBJ2-3	TRBV4-1	NA	CASSHTGLSTDTQYF	TGCGCCAGCAGCCATACAGGGCTCTCCACAGATACGCAGTATTTT
many	TRBJ2-7	TRBV7-9	NA	CASSLEGGPGHF	TGTGCCAGCAGCTTAGAGGGCGGCCCAGGGCACTTC
few	TRBJ2-1	TRBV11-3	TRBD1	CASSLGGGQGSHNEQFF	TGTGCCAGCAGCTTAGGAGGTGGACAGGGCTCCCACAATGAGCAGTTCTTC
few	TRBJ1-1	TRBV7-2	NA	CASSSTLLNTEAFF	TGTGCCAGCAGCTCGACACTCCTGAACACTGAAGCTTTCTTT
few	TRBJ1-4	TRBV7-9	NA	CASSFGGKNEKLFF	TGTGCCAGCAGCTTCGGGGGGAAGAATGAAAAACTGTTTTTT
NA	TRBJ2-3	TRBV6-5	NA	CASRPEGLSTDTQYF	TGTGCCAGCAGACCGGAGGGGCTAAGCACAGATACGCAGTATTTT
NA	TRBJ1-5	TRBV19	NA	CASSIPFDPQPQHF	TGTGCCAGTAGTATCCCTTTCGACCCGCAGCCCCAGCATTTT
many	TRBJ2-7	TRBV7-2	TRBD1	CASSRDRQSLWEQYF	TGTGCCAGCAGCCGGGACAGGCAAAGCCTTTGGGAGCAGTACTTC
NA	TRBJ2-3	TRBV18	NA	CASSPEPRTDTQYF	TGTGCCAGCTCACCTGAACCTCGCACAGATACGCAGTATTTT
many	TRBJ2-5	TRBV7-2	TRBD2	CASSLSVSGYRETQYF	TGTGCCAGCAGCCTCAGTGTTAGCGGGTATCGGGAGACCCAGTACTTC
few	TRBJ1-4	TRBV7-9	TRBD1	CASSFLRTGNEKLFF	TGTGCCAGCAGCTTTCTCCGGACAGGGAATGAAAAACTGTTTTTT
few	TRBJ2-7	TRBV6-1	NA	CASREGVIDEQYF	TGTGCCAGCAGAGAAGGGGTAATCGACGAGCAGTACTTC
few	TRBJ1-1	TRBV7-2	NA	CASSYDKGAFF	TGTGCCAGCAGCTATGACAAAGGAGCTTTCTTT
many	TRBJ2-5	TRBV7-2	NA	CASSSGPQETQYF	TGTGCCAGCAGCTCCGGGCCTCAAGAGACCCAGTACTTC
many	TRBJ1-5	TRBV7-8	NA	CASSSQGRGTGNQPQHF	TGTGCCAGCAGCTCCCAGGGAAGAGGAACGGGCAATCAGCCCCAGCATTTT
NA	TRBJ1-1	TRBV7-2	NA	CASSPSYNSVRAFF	TGTGCCAGCAGCCCCAGCTATAACAGTGTGAGAGCTTTCTTT
NA	TRBJ1-3	TRBV5-1	NA	CASSFGSPDSGNTIYF	TGCGCCAGCAGCTTCGGGTCTCCCGACTCTGGAAACACCATATATTTT
NA	TRBJ2-1	TRBV19	TRBD2	CASKERDSYNEQFF	TGTGCCAGTAAGGAGCGGGACTCCTACAATGAGCAGTTCTTC
NA	TRBJ2-7	TRBV27	NA	CASSKRRAAGAYEQYF	TGTGCCAGCAGTAAAAGGCGAGCGGCCGGGGCGTACGAGCAGTACTTC
NA	TRBJ2-2	TRBV29-1	TRBD1	CSALSRFGQVSTGELFF	TGCAGCGCCCTATCCCGATTTGGACAGGTTTCCACCGGGGAGCTGTTTTTT
NA	TRBJ1-1	TRBV5-1	NA	CASSLVVDTEAFF	TGCGCCAGCAGCTTGGTAGTGGACACTGAAGCTTTCTTT
NA	TRBJ1-2	TRBV3-1	NA	CASSHVRRESGGYTF	TGTGCCAGCAGCCACGTCAGACGGGAGAGTGGAGGCTACACCTTC
once	TRBJ1-5	TRBV19	NA	CASSEQGTDQPQHF	TGTGCCAGTAGCGAACAGGGAACTGATCAGCCCCAGCATTTT
NA	TRBJ2-5	TRBV29-1	TRBD2	CSSVVIGTSGAQYF	TGCAGCTCGGTAGTTATTGGGACTAGCGGGGCCCAGTACTTC
many	TRBJ2-3	TRBV7-2	NA	CASSFAANTDTQYF	TGTGCCAGCAGCTTCGCGGCTAACACAGATACGCAGTATTTT
NA	TRBJ1-2	TRBV12-3/TRBV12-4	NA	CASSLGSGAGYTF	TGTGCCAGCAGTTTAGGTTCGGGGGCTGGCTACACCTTC
NA	TRBJ1-2	TRBV7-8	NA	CASSLTLGVGYTF	TGTGCCAGCAGCTTAACCCTGGGGGTCGGCTACACCTTC
many	TRBJ2-3	TRBV7-2	TRBD2	CASSLAGLAGVPDTQYF	TGTGCCAGCAGCTTAGCTGGACTAGCGGGAGTTCCAGATACGCAGTATTTT